The entry below gives a single T cell receptor (beta chain) sequence along with its context. Its antigen remains unidentified. Treatment: roughly 11-day PBMC culture with coronavirus spike peptide pools or control peptides (ViraFEST assay). These data belong to a study of vaccination and CD4 T cells after COVID-19. In the study overall: In the convalescent cohort, there were six males and four females, two of them Hispanic. The authors used overlapping spike peptides from SARS-CoV-2, HCoV-NL63, HCoV-OC43 and HCoV-229E to stimulate cells. Following dose two, a median around 69 days (range 14 to 241) passed before post-vaccine samples were taken.

V lost 2 bases and J 4 bases, leaving 10 bases between the germline ends. Germline loops: CDR1 SNHLY, CDR2 FYNNEI. CDR3 length equals 14 residues. Oncomine TCR Beta short-read sequencing was applied to DNA from cultured CD4+ T cells. Genomic DNA was taken out of cultured CD4+ T cells by extraction. TCRdb recomputed calls from the PCR reads with MiXCR, one row per CDR3 protein. The sample yields approximately 15,000 distinct CDR3 sequences, under 30% seen once. This sequence originates from a human donor with COVID-19. The chain links TRBV2 to TRBJ2-3; a weak D match, TRBD2 (6 bases). Sequencing used cultured CD4+ T cells from blood. As DNA, the CDR3 is TGTGCCAGCAGTGAAAAGATAGCGGCAGATACGCAGTATTTT. As protein: CASSEKIAADTQYF.